Listed here are 21 T cell receptor beta chains from one sample, sequenced in a study of T cell changes during pregnancy in multiple sclerosis. Measured with immunoSEQ multiplex PCR; TCRdb has only the in-frame clones, and not every one. The sample shows around 69,000 clones, around 91% of them seen only once. This sample comprised peripheral blood, obtained in the second trimester of pregnancy. The receptor source for this set is a female donor in good health, enrolled as a control in a pregnancy study.

This chain joins TRBV5-8 and TRBJ2-1; TRBD2 aligns across 8 bases. Per germline, CDR1 SGHTS and CDR2 YDEGEE. The CDR3 extends over 16 amino acids. With V trimmed by 2 bases and J by 6 bases, 10 bases remained unmatched. DNA of the CDR3: TGTGCCAGCAGCTTCCCCTCGGGAGGGTGGAGCAATGAGCAGTTCTTC. Translating it yields CASSFPSGGWSNEQFF. The full variable domain, completed using reference TRBV5-8 and TRBJ2-1, is EAGVTQSPTHLIKTRGQQATLRCSPISGHTSVYWYQQALGLGLQFLLWYDEGEERNRGNFPPRFSGRQFPNYSSELNVNALELEDSALYLCASSFPSGGWSNEQFFGPGTRLTVL.

The chain combines TRBV12-5 with TRBJ1-2; D gene ambiguous. CDR1 LGHNT and CDR2 FRNRAP come from the germline V gene. Trimming left V 2 bases short and J 4 bases short, with 17 bases between. CDR3 length: 16 amino acids. In nucleotides, the CDR3 is TGTGCTAGTGGTTTGAATGGGCCTAATTCCATCTATGGCTACACCTTC. As protein: CASGLNGPNSIYGYTF.

The V gene is TRBV27, the J gene TRBJ2-1; 12 bases are shared with TRBD2. The CDR3 is made up of 15 amino acids. CDR1 and CDR2 (germline): MNHEY, SMNVEV (reference sequence). The ends lost 4 bases at V and 15 bases at J; junction bases unmatched: 13. The CDR3 DNA follows: TGTGCCAGCAGTTATTTTCCAGCGACTAGCGGGAGACGGTTCTTC. Its protein product is CASSYFPATSGRRFF.

The J gene is TRBJ2-7, the V gene TRBV9; maybe TRBD2 (6 bases). The CDR3 totals 13 residues. The germline V gene encodes CDR1 SGDLS and CDR2 YYNGEE. V shed 0 bases and J shed 6 bases, with 10 bases lying between them. CDR3 protein: CASSVGGGTEQYF. In DNA form, the CDR3 reads TGTGCCAGCAGCGTAGGTGGGGGGACCGAGCAGTACTTC.

The rearrangement links TRBV25-1 to TRBJ1-5; D is possibly TRBD1 (6 bases). V lost 6 bases and J lost 6, with 15 bases in between. Germline CDR1 is MGHDK and CDR2 is SYGVNS. This CDR3 contains 14 residues. Here the CDR3 reads CASSTTGTPQPQHF. The DNA of the CDR3 is TGTGCCAGCAGCACTACAGGGACCCCTCAGCCCCAGCATTTT.

The chain uses TRBV11-1 and TRBJ2-6; D is possibly TRBD2 (5 bases). Trimming took 5 bases from V and 0 from J, leaving 8 bases between them. The CDR3 consists of 15 residues. The germline CDR1 and CDR2 sequences are SGHAT and FQDESV (reference sequence). The CDR3 DNA sequence: TGTGCCAGCAGCAGGGAGCTCTCTGGGGCCAACGTCCTGACTTTC. Translated, it gives CASSRELSGANVLTF.

The genes are TRBV30 and TRBJ1-2; D unresolved. Germline V gene sequence: CDR1 GTSNPN, CDR2 SVGIG (reference sequence). This CDR3 is built from 11 residues. The V and J ends lost 3 bases and 8 bases respectively, with 10 bases between them. In nucleotides, the CDR3 is TGTGCCTGGAGCGTGTCAAGCGGCTACACCTTC. This encodes CAWSVSSGYTF. The full variable domain, with the rest looked up from reference TRBV30 and TRBJ1-2, is SQTIHQWPATLVQPVGSPLSLECTVEGTSNPNLYWYRQAAGRGLQLLFYSVGIGQISSEVPQNLSASRPQDRQFILSSKKLLLSDSGFYLCAWSVSSGYTFGSGTRLTVV.

The chain joins TRBV5-4 to TRBJ1-1; 9 nucleotides agree with TRBD1. The germline CDR1 and CDR2 sequences are SGHNT and YYREEE (reference sequence). The CDR3 runs to 11 residues. V trimming: 4 bases; J trimming: 13 bases; junction bases outside the gene matches: 5. The CDR3 spells CASSPGQGSFF. In nucleotides, the CDR3 is TGTGCCAGCAGCCCCGGACAGGGGAGTTTCTTT.

This clone was counted between two and nine times. This chain connects TRBV30 to TRBJ2-2, with 7 bases matching TRBD2. V dropped 4 bases and J dropped 1; count of bases not matched to a gene: 3. The CDR3 length is 14 residues. The V gene's germline CDR1 is GTSNPN and CDR2 SVGIG (reference sequence). CDR3 region: CAWIPGGNTGELFF. In DNA form, the CDR3 reads TGTGCCTGGATTCCGGGAGGGAACACCGGGGAGCTGTTTTTT.

In nucleotides, the CDR3 is TGTGCCAGCCCCCTTCAAGAGGGCGCAGATACGCAGTATTTT. Translated, it gives CASPLQEGADTQYF. The chain combines TRBV27 with TRBJ2-3; possibly TRBD2 for D (5 bases). Germline loops: CDR1 MNHEY, CDR2 SMNVEV (reference sequence). With 8 bases removed from V and 4 bases from J, the gap between germline ends came to 16 bases. The CDR3 spans 14 residues.

V usage is TRBV19 and J usage is TRBJ1-1; 7 bases line up with TRBD1. Trimming removed 5 bases from V and 1 base from J; junction bases left unmatched: 1. CDR3 length equals 13 residues. Looked up from germline, CDR1 is LNHDA and CDR2 is SQIVND (reference sequence). The CDR3 spells CASSGTANTEAFF. CDR3 nucleotide sequence: TGTGCCAGTAGTGGGACAGCGAACACTGAAGCTTTCTTT.

The chain uses TRBV4-1 and TRBJ1-2; D is unclear. V gave up 0 bases and J gave up 5 bases, with 13 bases separating them. The CDR3 contains 15 residues. CDR1 is MGHRA, CDR2 YSYEKL, per germline. Here the CDR3 reads CASSQDLRRGYGYTF. In DNA, the CDR3 is TGCGCCAGCAGCCAAGACCTAAGGCGGGGATATGGCTACACCTTC.

This sequence joins TRBV30 and TRBJ1-4; no definite D call. Between the trimmed V and J ends, which lost 1 base and 3 bases, there was a span of 12 bases. The CDR3 runs 15 residues. Germline lookup yields CDR1 GTSNPN and CDR2 SVGIG (reference sequence). This CDR3 reads CAWSGDTSPNEKLFF. In nucleotides, the CDR3 is TGTGCCTGGAGTGGAGACACATCCCCTAATGAAAAACTGTTTTTT.

The chain recombines TRBV5-1 with TRBJ1-2; a possible D gene is TRBD1 (5 bases). The V end lost 2 bases, the J end lost 6 bases, and 11 bases lay between the germline ends. CDR3 length: 13 amino acids. Germline CDR1 and CDR2: SGHRS and YFSETQ. Here the CDR3 reads CASSFREGDGYTF. The CDR3 DNA sequence: TGCGCCAGCAGCTTCAGGGAAGGAGATGGCTACACCTTC.

Turning to this clone: Other DNA variants within this sample encode the same CDR3. The chain is built from TRBV2 and TRBJ1-1, with D hard to call. With 6 bases removed from V and 4 bases from J, the gap between germline ends came to 6 bases. The CDR3 contains 11 residues. The germline gives CDR1 SNHLY, CDR2 FYNNEI. CDR3 in amino acids: CASRSSTEAFF. The CDR3 DNA sequence: TGTGCCAGCAGGTCGTCCACTGAAGCTTTCTTT.

CDR3 DNA sequence: TGTGCCATCACCCCGGGACTAGCGGGAAGGACCGGGGAGCTGTTTTTT. Translated: CAITPGLAGRTGELFF. The chain uses TRBV10-3 and TRBJ2-2, with TRBD2 identical over 13 bases. Looked up from germline, CDR1 is ENHRY and CDR2 is SYGVKD. V shed 7 bases and J 5 bases; nucleotides not matched to a gene: 7. CDR3 length equals 16 residues.

The chain recombines TRBV13 with TRBJ2-7; the match to TRBD1 covers 9 bases. Germline trimming cut 6 bases from V and 5 bases from J; bases unmatched to any gene: 11. Germline CDR1 and CDR2: PRHDT and FYEKMQ (reference sequence). The CDR3 sequence is 15 residues long. The DNA of the CDR3 is TGTGCCAGCAGTAGGGCGGGACAGGGTCTCCACGAGCAGTACTTC. This translates into CASSRAGQGLHEQYF.

The chain recombines TRBV15 with TRBJ1-4; no firm D call. CDR3 length: 14 amino acids. V lost 2 bases and J 5 bases, leaving 9 bases between the germline ends. The germline V gene encodes CDR1 LNHNV and CDR2 YYDKDF (reference sequence). As DNA, the CDR3 is TGTGCCACCAGCAGATGGCAGGCCAATGAAAAACTGTTTTTT. This gives the protein CATSRWQANEKLFF. Looking up the rest from reference TRBV15 and TRBJ1-4 gives the full variable domain: DAMVIQNPRYQVTQFGKPVTLSCSQTLNHNVMYWYQQKSSQAPKLLFHYYDKDFNNEADTPDNFQSRRPNTSFCFLDIRSPGLGDTAMYLCATSRWQANEKLFFGSGTQLSVL.

This clone showed up just a few times. V is TRBV19 and J is TRBJ2-2; D is undetermined. CDR1 and CDR2 (germline): LNHDA, SQIVND (reference sequence). This CDR3 is built from 14 residues. Trimming stripped 6 bases from V and 1 base from J, with 9 bases between. The DNA for the CDR3 is TGTGCCAGTAGGTCCCACGGGAACACCGGGGAGCTGTTTTTT. Residues: CASRSHGNTGELFF.

This chain links TRBV2 with TRBJ1-3, with D possibly matching TRBD1 (5 bases). V lost 1 base to trimming and J lost 0 bases, with 7 bases between them. This CDR3 is built from 15 residues. CDR1 and CDR2 (germline): SNHLY, FYNNEI. The DNA for the CDR3 is TGTGCCAGCAGTGAAGACAGGCCCTCTGGAAACACCATATATTTT. Protein sequence: CASSEDRPSGNTIYF.

The rearrangement links TRBV14 to TRBJ1-2; 7 bases fit TRBD1. CDR3 length equals 12 residues. The junction had 2 bases not matched to a gene; V was cut back by 5 bases and J by 5 bases. Germline V lookup: CDR1 SGHDN, CDR2 FVKESK. The CDR3, as DNA: TGTGCCAGCAGCGAACAGGGGTATGGCTACACCTTC. Residues: CASSEQGYGYTF. Combining the CDR3 with reference TRBV14 and TRBJ1-2 gives the whole variable domain EAGVTQFPSHSVIEKGQTVTLRCDPISGHDNLYWYRRVMGKEIKFLLHFVKESKQDESGMPNNRFLAERTGGTYSTLKVQPAELEDSGVYFCASSEQGYGYTFGSGTRLTVV.